Listed below are T cell receptor beta chains from one sample, sequenced in a study of blood T cells in healthy people across ages. TCRdb re-analysed the 5' RACE reads in MiXCR, keeping a single row per CDR3 protein. Among about 1.6 million distinct CDR3 sequences listed, about 35% were seen once. The sample was blood. Source of these receptors: a woman in her twenties or thirties in good health. CDR3s include the opening cysteine and the closing phenylalanine or tryptophan. Fields, in order: CDR3 protein, CDR3 DNA, D gene, V gene, J gene, clone size. D genes are given only for firm matches. Clone size appears in some rows only: once, few, many, or a class for an expanded clone.

CARSESAGATEAFF	TGCGCCAGAAGTGAGTCGGCAGGGGCCACTGAAGCTTTCTTT	.	TRBV10-1	TRBJ1-1	.
CSAIGSGRHADTQYF	TGCAGTGCTATCGGTAGCGGGAGGCACGCAGATACGCAGTATTTT	TRBD2	TRBV20-1	TRBJ2-3	.
CSAISIPVYEQYF	TGCAGTGCTATATCGATACCAGTCTACGAGCAGTACTTC	.	TRBV20-1	TRBJ2-7	.
CASSSRGPGSYEQCF	TGTGCCAGCAGTTCAAGGGGGCCGGGCTCCTACGAGCAGTGCTTC	TRBD1	TRBV6-2/TRBV6-3	TRBJ2-7	.
CASRTSQETQYF	TGTGCCAGCAGAACTTCTCAAGAGACCCAGTACTTC	.	TRBV6-2/TRBV6-3	TRBJ2-5	few
CASSLTPGDAYEQYF	TGTGCCAGCAGCTTAACTCCGGGGGACGCCTACGAGCAGTACTTC	.	TRBV7-3	TRBJ2-7	.
CASSYSIRDVTYNEQFF	TGTGCCAGCAGCTACTCTATCAGGGATGTCACCTACAATGAGCAGTTCTTC	.	TRBV4-2	TRBJ2-1	.
CATSGHPTGGTQYF	TGTGCCACCAGCGGTCACCCTACGGGCGGAACCCAGTACTTC	.	TRBV15	TRBJ2-5	.
CASRGGGYDNEQFF	TGTGCCAGCCGTGGGGGGGGGTACGACAATGAGCAGTTCTTC	TRBD2	TRBV3-1	TRBJ2-1	few
CSAPYLAGANTGELFF	TGCAGTGCTCCGTACCTAGCGGGGGCCAACACCGGGGAGCTGTTTTTT	TRBD2	TRBV20-1	TRBJ2-2	few
CSATRTSGSMSEQFF	TGCAGTGCAACCCGGACTAGCGGGAGTATGAGTGAGCAGTTCTTC	TRBD2	TRBV20-1	TRBJ2-1	.
CASSFIAGLETQYF	TGTGCCAGCAGCTTTATTGCGGGATTGGAGACCCAGTACTTC	.	TRBV7-2	TRBJ2-5	.
CASSLEGQGLSYGYTF	TGTGCCAGCAGCTTAGAGGGACAGGGATTGAGCTATGGCTACACCTTC	TRBD1	TRBV7-9	TRBJ1-2	few
CATAGVTGELFF	TGTGCCACCGCCGGGGTCACCGGGGAGCTGTTTTTT	.	TRBV7-7	TRBJ2-2	.
CASSLRRDSSGPPSYEQYF	TGTGCCAGCAGTTTAAGGCGGGACAGTAGCGGTCCCCCGTCCTACGAGCAGTACTTC	.	TRBV28	TRBJ2-7	.
CSARDPWRSSEAFF	TGCAGTGCTAGAGATCCTTGGAGATCCTCTGAAGCTTTCTTT	.	TRBV20-1	TRBJ1-1	.
CASSLDFAEGIYGYTF	TGTGCCAGCAGCTTAGATTTCGCGGAGGGTATCTATGGCTACACCTTC	.	TRBV7-8	TRBJ1-2	once
CASSPSGGFGELFF	TGTGCCAGCAGTCCGAGCGGGGGCTTCGGGGAGCTGTTTTTT	TRBD2	TRBV2	TRBJ2-2	.
CASSQDTGTGGETQYF	TGTGCCAGCAGCCAAGATACCGGGACAGGGGGAGAGACCCAGTACTTC	TRBD1	TRBV4-2	TRBJ2-5	few
CASSLVLGGRLNEQFF	TGTGCCAGCAGCTTAGTCCTAGGGGGGCGGCTCAATGAGCAGTTCTTC	.	TRBV11-2	TRBJ2-1	.
CSAHGSGGNIQYF	TGCAGTGCCCACGGCAGCGGGGGAAACATTCAGTACTTC	TRBD2	TRBV20-1	TRBJ2-4	.
CTSSRQGSPSNYGYTF	TGTACCAGCAGTAGACAGGGATCCCCCTCTAACTATGGCTACACCTTC	TRBD1	TRBV28	TRBJ1-2	.
CASSQGDRYEQYF	TGTGCCAGCAGCCAAGGGGATCGGTACGAGCAGTACTTC	.	TRBV3-1	TRBJ2-7	.
CASNYQVHDGRLQETHYF	TGTGCCAGCAATTACCAAGTACACGACGGGAGACTACAAGAGACCCACTACTTC	.	TRBV6-5	TRBJ2-5	.
CASTPLAGGNADTQYF	TGTGCCAGCACCCCGTTAGCGGGAGGAAACGCAGATACGCAGTATTTT	TRBD2	TRBV27	TRBJ2-3	.
CSVETGTGSYEQYF	TGCAGCGTTGAAACCGGGACCGGGAGTTACGAGCAGTACTTC	.	TRBV29-1	TRBJ2-7	few
CSARDPNNQETQYF	TGCAGTGCTAGAGACCCCAACAACCAAGAGACCCAGTACTTC	.	TRBV20-1	TRBJ2-5	many
CASSETPGTGAIEQYF	TGTGCCAGCAGTGAAACGCCCGGGACAGGGGCAATCGAGCAGTACTTC	TRBD1	TRBV6-1	TRBJ2-7	few
CASSQGRGGRANYGYTF	TGCGCCAGCAGCCAAGGCAGGGGGGGACGAGCTAACTATGGCTACACCTTC	TRBD1	TRBV4-1	TRBJ1-2	.
CASSLVADTGYEQYF	TGTGCCAGCAGCTTAGTAGCGGACACAGGTTACGAGCAGTACTTC	.	TRBV7-2	TRBJ2-7	many
CASRKQGTYEQYF	TGTGCCAGCAGAAAACAGGGCACCTACGAGCAGTACTTC	.	TRBV12-3/TRBV12-4	TRBJ2-7	few
CASKGGTNQPQHF	TGTGCCAGCAAAGGGGGGACAAATCAGCCCCAGCATTTT	.	TRBV12-3/TRBV12-4	TRBJ1-5	few
CSARDGGRDYERYF	TGCAGTGCTAGAGATGGCGGGAGGGACTACGAGCGGTACTTC	TRBD2	TRBV20-1	TRBJ2-4	.
CSAQLAANYEQYF	TGCAGTGCTCAACTAGCGGCCAACTACGAGCAGTACTTC	TRBD2	TRBV20-1	TRBJ2-7	.
CASSQATGPGGTDTQYF	TGCGCCAGCAGCCAAGCGACAGGGCCCGGGGGCACAGATACGCAGTATTTT	TRBD1	TRBV4-1	TRBJ2-3	.
CASSAGFSGGFKADTQYF	TGTGCCAGCAGTGCGGGGTTCTCAGGAGGGTTTAAGGCAGATACGCAGTATTTT	.	TRBV2	TRBJ2-3	few
CVSSSGQGPYEQYF	TGTGTCAGCAGTTCAGGACAGGGTCCCTACGAGCAGTACTTC	TRBD1	TRBV28	TRBJ2-7	.
CASSVEVAGGEETQYF	TGTGCCAGCAGCGTAGAAGTAGCGGGAGGGGAAGAGACCCAGTACTTC	TRBD2	TRBV9	TRBJ2-5	.
CSVESKGGDGYTF	TGCAGCGTTGAATCGAAAGGGGGCGATGGCTACACCTTC	TRBD1	TRBV29-1	TRBJ1-2	.
CSARGGGGYEQYF	TGCAGTGCTAGGGGGGGGGGCGGCTACGAGCAGTACTTC	.	TRBV20-1	TRBJ2-7	few
CAISESTLDQTDAQYF	TGTGCCATCAGTGAGTCGACTTTGGACCAGACAGATGCGCAGTATTTT	.	TRBV10-3	TRBJ2-3	.
CASSLAPLGEAFF	TGTGCCAGCAGCTTGGCCCCCCTAGGTGAAGCTTTCTTT	.	TRBV5-6	TRBJ1-1	few
CAISEFNQETQYF	TGTGCCATCAGTGAGTTCAACCAAGAGACCCAGTACTTC	.	TRBV10-3	TRBJ2-5	.
CSARIGGYNEQFF	TGCAGTGCTAGAATCGGGGGCTACAATGAGCAGTTCTTC	.	TRBV20-1	TRBJ2-1	few
CASSPAGIREKLFF	TGTGCCAGCAGCCCGGCAGGGATTCGTGAAAAACTGTTTTTT	.	TRBV12-3/TRBV12-4	TRBJ1-4	few